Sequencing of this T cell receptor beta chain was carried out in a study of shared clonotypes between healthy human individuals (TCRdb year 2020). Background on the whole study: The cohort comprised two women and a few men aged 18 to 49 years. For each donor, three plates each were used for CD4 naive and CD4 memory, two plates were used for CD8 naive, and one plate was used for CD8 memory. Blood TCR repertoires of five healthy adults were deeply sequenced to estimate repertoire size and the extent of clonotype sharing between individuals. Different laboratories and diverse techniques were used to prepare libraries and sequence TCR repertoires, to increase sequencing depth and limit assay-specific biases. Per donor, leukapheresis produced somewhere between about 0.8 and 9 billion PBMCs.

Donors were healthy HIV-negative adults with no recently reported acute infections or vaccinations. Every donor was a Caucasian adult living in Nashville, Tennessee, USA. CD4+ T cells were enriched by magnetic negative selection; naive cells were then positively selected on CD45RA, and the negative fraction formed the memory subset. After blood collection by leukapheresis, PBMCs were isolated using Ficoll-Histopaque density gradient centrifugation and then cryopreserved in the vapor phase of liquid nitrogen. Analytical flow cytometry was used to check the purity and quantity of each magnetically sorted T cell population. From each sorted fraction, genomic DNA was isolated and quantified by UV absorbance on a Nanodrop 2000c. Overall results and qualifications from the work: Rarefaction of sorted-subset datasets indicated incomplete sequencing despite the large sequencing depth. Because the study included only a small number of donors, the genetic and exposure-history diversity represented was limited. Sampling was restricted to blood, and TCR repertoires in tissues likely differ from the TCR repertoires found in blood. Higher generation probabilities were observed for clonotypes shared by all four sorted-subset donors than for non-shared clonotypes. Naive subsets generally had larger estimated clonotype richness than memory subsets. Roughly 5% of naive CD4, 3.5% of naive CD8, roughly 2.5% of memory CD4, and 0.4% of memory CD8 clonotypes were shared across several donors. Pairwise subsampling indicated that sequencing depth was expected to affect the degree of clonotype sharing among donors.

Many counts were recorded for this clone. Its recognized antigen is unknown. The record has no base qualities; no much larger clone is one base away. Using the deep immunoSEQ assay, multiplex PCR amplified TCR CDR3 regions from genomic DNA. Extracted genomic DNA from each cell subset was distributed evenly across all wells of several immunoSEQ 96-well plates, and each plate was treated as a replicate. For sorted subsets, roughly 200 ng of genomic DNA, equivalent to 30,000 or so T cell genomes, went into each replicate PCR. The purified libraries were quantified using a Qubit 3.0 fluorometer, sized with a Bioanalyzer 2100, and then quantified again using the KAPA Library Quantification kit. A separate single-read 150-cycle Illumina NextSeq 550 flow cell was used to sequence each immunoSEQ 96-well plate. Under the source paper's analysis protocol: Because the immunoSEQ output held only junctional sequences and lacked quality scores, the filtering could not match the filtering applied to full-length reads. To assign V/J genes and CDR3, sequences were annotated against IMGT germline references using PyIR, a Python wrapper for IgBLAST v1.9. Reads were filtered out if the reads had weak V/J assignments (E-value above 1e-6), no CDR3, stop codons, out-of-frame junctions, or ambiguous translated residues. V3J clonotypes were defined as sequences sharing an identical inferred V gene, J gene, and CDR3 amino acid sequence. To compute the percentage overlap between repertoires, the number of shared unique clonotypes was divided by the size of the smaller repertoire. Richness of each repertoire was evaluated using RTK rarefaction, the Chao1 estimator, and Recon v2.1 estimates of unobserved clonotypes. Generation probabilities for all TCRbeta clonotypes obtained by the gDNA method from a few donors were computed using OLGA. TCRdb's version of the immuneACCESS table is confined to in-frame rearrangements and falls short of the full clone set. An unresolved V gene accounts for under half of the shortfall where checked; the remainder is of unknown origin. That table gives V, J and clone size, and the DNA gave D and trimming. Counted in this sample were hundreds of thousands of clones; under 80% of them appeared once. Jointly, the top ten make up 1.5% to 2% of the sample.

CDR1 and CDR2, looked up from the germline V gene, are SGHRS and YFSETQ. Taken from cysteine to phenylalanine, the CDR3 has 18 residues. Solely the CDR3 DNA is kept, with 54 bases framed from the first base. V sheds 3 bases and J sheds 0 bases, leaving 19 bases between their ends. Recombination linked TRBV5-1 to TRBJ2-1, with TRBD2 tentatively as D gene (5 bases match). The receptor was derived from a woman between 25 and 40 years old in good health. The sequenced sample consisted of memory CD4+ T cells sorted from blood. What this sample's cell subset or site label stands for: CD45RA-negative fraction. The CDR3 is CASSSHAGMQSSYNEQFF. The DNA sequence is TGCGCCAGCAGCTCCCACGCCGGGATGCAGAGCTCCTACAATGAGCAGTTCTTC.